This T cell receptor (beta chain) was identified during a study of cytomegalovirus exposure and HLA in healthy donors. The trim removed 6 bases at V and 5 bases at J, leaving 4 bases unmatched. The CDR3 spans 14 residues. Germline V lookup: CDR1 MNHNS, CDR2 SASEGT. Both 60 Vbeta primers and 13 Jbeta primers went into the PCR. Method: immunoSEQ multiplex PCR; TCRdb's copy keeps in-frame clones and lacks some. The data contain more than 150,000 clones, about three quarters of them seen just once; the ten biggest clones take up around 1.5%. Study-wide results and limits: Analysis performed later found 16,951 TCR beta sequences associated with HLA alleles at 0.05 false discovery rate.

This clone was observed a handful of times. Its cognate antigen is unknown. The receptor was derived from a man between 18 and 35 years old in good health and CMV-seronegative. What was sequenced was PBMCs. The V gene is TRBV6-1, the J gene TRBJ1-5, with 10 bases fitting TRBD1. The CDR3 spells CASRTGGRDQPQHF. Here the CDR3 DNA reads TGTGCCAGCAGGACAGGGGGCCGGGATCAGCCCCAGCATTTT.